Shown below are 10 T cell receptor beta chains from a single sample sequenced in a study of metastatic and nonmetastatic thyroid tumors. Not a single patient had been given any form of treatment at any point before undergoing thyroid surgery. Using MiXCR, TCRdb re-called clones from the PCR reads. Here the sample spans 35,000 to 45,000 clones, around 10% being singletons. Specimen: blood. The receptors stem from a male donor with papillary thyroid cancer or a benign thyroid nodule (not recorded which). Some clones in this sample may be carry-over from other donors' samples.

This clone was counted ten times or more. The genes are TRBV30 and TRBJ1-3; no reliable D call. Germline assignment: CDR1 GTSNPN and CDR2 SVGIG (reference sequence). This CDR3 region has 11 residues. V was clipped by 3 bases and J by 3 bases, with 3 bases between them. The CDR3 nucleotides read TGTGCCTGGAGGTTTGGAAACACCATATATTTT. This codes for CAWRFGNTIYF.

This clone was seen ten or more times. This chain connects TRBV4-1 to TRBJ2-3; possibly TRBD2 for D (5 bases). Trimming removed 4 bases at V and 5 bases at J, with 16 bases between. Per germline, CDR1 MGHRA and CDR2 YSYEKL. The CDR3 is 15 residues long. The CDR3 DNA is TGCGCCAGCAGCCCCTCGGGATTTGGTAAAGATACGCAGTATTTT. Its translation is CASSPSGFGKDTQYF.

This clone appeared many times. Since a much larger clone is just one base distant, this may be a read error. Other DNA variants within this sample encode the same CDR3. The chain carries TRBV7-2 and TRBJ2-7; 7 bases are a match to TRBD1. The V gene's germline CDR1 is SGHTA and CDR2 FQGNSA. The CDR3 covers 14 residues. The J segment lost 1 base and the V segment lost 5 bases, leaving 5 bases of the junction unmatched. Here the CDR3 DNA reads TGTGCCAGCAGCAAGCAGACAGGGTCCTACGAGCAGTACTTC. It specifies CASSKQTGSYEQYF. The full variable domain, its missing parts supplied by reference TRBV7-2 and TRBJ2-7, is GAGVSQSPSNKVTEKGKDVELRCDPISGHTALYWYRQSLGQGLEFLIYFQGNSAPDKSGLPSDRFSAERTGGSVSTLTIQRTQQEDSAVYLCASSKQTGSYEQYFGPGTRLTVT.

This clone is labeled medium-sized. J is TRBJ2-7 and V is TRBV27; TRBD1 might be the D (5 bases). The CDR3 spans 13 residues. CDR1 is MNHEY, CDR2 SMNVEV, per germline (reference sequence). V was cut by 3 bases and J by 4 bases, with 10 bases left in between. DNA for the CDR3: TGTGCCAGCAGTTTCGGTCAGGGTTACGAGCAGTACTTC. Translating it yields CASSFGQGYEQYF.

The sample holds many counts of this clone. CDR3 sequence (DNA): TGTGCCAGCAGCTCTATAGCGGGAGCCCCAGCCTACAATGAGCAGTTCTTC. Translation: CASSSIAGAPAYNEQFF. This sequence joins TRBV12-3 or TRBV12-4 and TRBJ2-1, with TRBD2 identical over 9 bases. The length of the CDR3 is 17 residues. V shed 6 bases, J shed 2 bases, and the junction held 11 bases outside the gene matches.

This clone has at least ten counts. V and J are TRBV7-2 and TRBJ1-1; D possibly corresponds to TRBD1 (6 bases). Germline V gene sequence: CDR1 SGHTA, CDR2 FQGNSA. V gave up 7 bases and J gave up 4 bases, with 19 bases separating them. This CDR3 has 15 residues. The CDR3 sequence is CASTPSSRGTTEAFF. The CDR3 DNA reads as TGTGCCAGCACCCCATCGTCAAGGGGGACCACTGAAGCTTTCTTT.

This clone showed up many times. V gene TRBV11-1 combines with J gene TRBJ2-1, with a tentative D call TRBD1 (8 bases). CDR1 and CDR2 from the germline V gene are SGHAT and FQDESV (reference sequence). The CDR3 runs to 17 residues. V was trimmed by 6 bases and J by 4 bases, leaving 22 bases between them. In DNA form, the CDR3 reads TGTGCCAGCAGGGGAAGGGGGGGACAGGAGAATTACAATGAGCAGTTCTTC. It encodes CASRGRGGQENYNEQFF.

The rearrangement uses TRBV28 and TRBJ1-4; unclear D gene. This CDR3 contains 17 residues. V dropped 2 bases and J dropped 0 bases, with 13 bases sitting between them. Germline V gene lookup returns CDR1 MDHEN and CDR2 SYDVKM. Here the CDR3 DNA reads TGTGCCAGCAGTTTAGGGCAGGTTCGAACAACTAATGAAAAACTGTTTTTT. It translates to CASSLGQVRTTNEKLFF.

The V and J genes are TRBV28 and TRBJ1-2; D ambiguous. The length of the CDR3 is 13 residues. Trimming stripped 1 base from V and 8 bases from J, with 11 bases between. CDR1 is MDHEN and CDR2 is SYDVKM in the germline V gene. CDR3: CASSLLQLDGYTF. DNA for the CDR3: TGTGCCAGCAGTTTATTACAATTAGACGGCTACACCTTC.

This clone was seen more than once but under ten times. A much larger clone lies a single base off, so this may be a read error. The chain has TRBV30 and TRBJ1-6; weak D call: TRBD1 (5 bases). The CDR3 consists of 13 residues. The germline CDR1 and CDR2 sequences are GTSNPN and SVGIG (reference sequence). V was trimmed by 6 bases and J by 6 bases, leaving 12 bases between them. CDR3 coding DNA: TGTGCCTGCCAGGGAGGTTGTAATTCACCCCTCCACTTT. Encoded protein: CACQGGCNSPLHF. Together with reference TRBV30 and TRBJ1-6, the CDR3 gives the full variable domain: SQTIHQWPATLVQPVGSPLSLECTVEGTSNPNLYWYRQAAGRGLQLLFYSVGIGQISSEVPQNLSASRPQDRQFILSSKKLLLSDSGFYLCACQGGCNSPLHFGNGTRLTVT.